Given below is one T cell receptor (beta chain) in context. Its antigen is undetermined. The CDR3 contains 15 residues. Germline V gives CDR1 SGHNT, CDR2 YYREEE (reference sequence). V lost 4 bases, J lost 5 bases, and 7 bases stayed unmatched. Some clones are missing from TCRdb's copy, which holds only in-frame ones; the method was immunoSEQ multiplex PCR. The data hold some 100,000 clones, with approximately 90% observed a single time. These data belong to a study of siplizumab effects on memory and regulatory T cells. Findings and caveats of the study: Proof of suppressive function in proliferating Tregs from siplizumab cultures was not established.

Sequenced material: Tregs sorted from blood. This rearrangement joins TRBV5-4 to TRBJ2-7; TRBD1 matches 12 bases. This sequence was found in a human donor in good health. The CDR3 here is CASSAGDRGLDEQYF. Here the CDR3 DNA reads TGTGCCAGCAGCGCTGGGGACAGGGGGCTAGACGAGCAGTACTTC.